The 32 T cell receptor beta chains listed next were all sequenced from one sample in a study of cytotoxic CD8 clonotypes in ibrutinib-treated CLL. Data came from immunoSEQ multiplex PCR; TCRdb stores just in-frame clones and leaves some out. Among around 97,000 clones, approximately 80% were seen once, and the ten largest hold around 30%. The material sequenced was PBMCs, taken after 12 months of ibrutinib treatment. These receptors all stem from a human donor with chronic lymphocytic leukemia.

CDR3 sequence: CASSLAAGTGGRETQYF. The CDR3 DNA reads as TGTGCCAGCAGCTTAGCTGCCGGGACAGGGGGCCGAGAGACCCAGTACTTC. The genes are TRBV11-3 and TRBJ2-5, with TRBD1 identical over 12 bases. Germline V lookup: CDR1 SGHNT, CDR2 YENEEA. The CDR3 has 17 amino acids. The V gene end was trimmed by 1 base and the J gene end by 4 bases; junction bases not matched to a gene: 7.

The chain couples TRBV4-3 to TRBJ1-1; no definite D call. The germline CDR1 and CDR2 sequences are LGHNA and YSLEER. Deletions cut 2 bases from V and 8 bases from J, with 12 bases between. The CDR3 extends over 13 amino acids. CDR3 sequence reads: CASSQFSGGEAFF. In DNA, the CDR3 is TGCGCCAGCAGCCAATTTTCGGGAGGGGAAGCTTTCTTT.

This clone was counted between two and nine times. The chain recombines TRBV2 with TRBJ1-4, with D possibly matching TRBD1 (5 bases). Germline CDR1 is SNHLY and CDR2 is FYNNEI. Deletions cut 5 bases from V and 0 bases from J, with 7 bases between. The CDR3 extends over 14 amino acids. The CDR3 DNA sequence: TGTGCCAGCAGTAAGGGGTCAACTAATGAAAAACTGTTTTTT. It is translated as CASSKGSTNEKLFF.

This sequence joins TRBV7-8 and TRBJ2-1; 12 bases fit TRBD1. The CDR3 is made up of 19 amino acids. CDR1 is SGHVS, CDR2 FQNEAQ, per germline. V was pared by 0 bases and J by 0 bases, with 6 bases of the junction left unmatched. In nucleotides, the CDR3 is TGTGCCAGCAGCTTAGCTTTGGGACAGGGGGCGAGCTCCTACAATGAGCAGTTCTTC. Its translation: CASSLALGQGASSYNEQFF.

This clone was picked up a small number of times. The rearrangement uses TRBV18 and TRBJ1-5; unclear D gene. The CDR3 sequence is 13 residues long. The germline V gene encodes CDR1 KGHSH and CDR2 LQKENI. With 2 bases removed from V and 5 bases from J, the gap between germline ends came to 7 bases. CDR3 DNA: TGTGCCAGCTCACCAAGGGCTGATCAGCCCCAGCATTTT. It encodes CASSPRADQPQHF.

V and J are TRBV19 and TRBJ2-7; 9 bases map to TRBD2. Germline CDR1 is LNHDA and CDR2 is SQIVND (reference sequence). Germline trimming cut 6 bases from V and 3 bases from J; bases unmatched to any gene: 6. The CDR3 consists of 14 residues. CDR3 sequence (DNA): TGTGCCAGTAGCCGGCTGCGGGGGGGCTACGAGCAGTACTTC. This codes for CASSRLRGGYEQYF.

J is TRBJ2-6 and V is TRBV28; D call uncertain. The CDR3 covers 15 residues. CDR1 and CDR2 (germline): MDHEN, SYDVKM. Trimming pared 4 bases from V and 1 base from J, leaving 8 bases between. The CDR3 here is CASSSPSSGANVLTF. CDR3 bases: TGTGCCAGCAGTTCTCCCTCGTCTGGGGCCAACGTCCTGACTTTC. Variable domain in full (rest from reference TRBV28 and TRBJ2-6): DVKVTQSSRYLVKRTGEKVFLECVQDMDHENMFWYRQDPGLGLRLIYFSYDVKMKEKGDIPEGYSVSREKKERFSLILESASTNQTSMYLCASSSPSSGANVLTFGAGSRLTVL.

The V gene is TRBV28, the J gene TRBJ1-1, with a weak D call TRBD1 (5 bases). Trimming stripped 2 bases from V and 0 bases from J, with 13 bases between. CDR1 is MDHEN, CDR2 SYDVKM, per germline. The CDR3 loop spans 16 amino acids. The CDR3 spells CASSLKAGLLNTEAFF. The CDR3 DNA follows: TGTGCCAGCAGTTTAAAGGCAGGGCTCCTGAACACTGAAGCTTTCTTT.

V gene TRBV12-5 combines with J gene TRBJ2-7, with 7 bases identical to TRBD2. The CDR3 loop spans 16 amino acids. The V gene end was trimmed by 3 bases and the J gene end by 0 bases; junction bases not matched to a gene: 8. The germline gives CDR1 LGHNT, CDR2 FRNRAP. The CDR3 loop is CASGFSGGESSYEQYF. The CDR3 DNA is TGTGCTAGTGGTTTTTCTGGGGGGGAGAGCTCCTACGAGCAGTACTTC.

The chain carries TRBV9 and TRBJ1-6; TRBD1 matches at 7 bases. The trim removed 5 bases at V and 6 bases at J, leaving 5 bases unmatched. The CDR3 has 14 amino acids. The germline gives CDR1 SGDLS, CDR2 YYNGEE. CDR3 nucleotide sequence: TGTGCCAGCAGTGCGTCAGGGGGTAATTCACCCCTCCACTTT. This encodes CASSASGGNSPLHF.

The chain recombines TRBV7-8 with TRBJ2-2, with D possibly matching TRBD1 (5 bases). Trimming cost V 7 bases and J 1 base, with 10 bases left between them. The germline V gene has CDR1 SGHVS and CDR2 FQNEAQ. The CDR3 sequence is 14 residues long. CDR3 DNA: TGTGCCAGCATCCCGACAGAGAACACCGGGGAGCTGTTTTTT. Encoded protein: CASIPTENTGELFF.

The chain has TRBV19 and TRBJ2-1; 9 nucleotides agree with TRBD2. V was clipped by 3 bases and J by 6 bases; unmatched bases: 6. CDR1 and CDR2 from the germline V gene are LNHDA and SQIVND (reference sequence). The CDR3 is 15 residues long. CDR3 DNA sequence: TGTGCCAGTAGTATTTCCCTAGCGGGGTTCAATGAGCAGTTCTTC. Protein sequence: CASSISLAGFNEQFF.

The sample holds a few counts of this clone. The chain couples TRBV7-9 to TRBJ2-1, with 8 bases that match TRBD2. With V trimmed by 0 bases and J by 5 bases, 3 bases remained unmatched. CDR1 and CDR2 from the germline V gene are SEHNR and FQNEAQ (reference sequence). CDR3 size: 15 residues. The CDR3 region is CASSLAAGAHNEQFF. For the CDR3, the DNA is TGTGCCAGCAGCTTAGCAGCGGGGGCTCACAATGAGCAGTTCTTC. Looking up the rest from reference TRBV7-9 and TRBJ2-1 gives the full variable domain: DTGVSQNPRHKITKRGQNVTFRCDPISEHNRLYWYRQTLGQGPEFLTYFQNEAQLEKSRLLSDRFSAERPKGSFSTLEIQRTEQGDSAMYLCASSLAAGAHNEQFFGPGTRLTVL.

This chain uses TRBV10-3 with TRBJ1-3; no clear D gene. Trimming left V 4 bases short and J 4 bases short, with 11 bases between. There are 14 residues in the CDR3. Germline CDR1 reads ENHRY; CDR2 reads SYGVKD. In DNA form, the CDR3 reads TGTGCCATCAGTGGAACAGCGGCGGGAAACACCATATATTTT. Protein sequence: CAISGTAAGNTIYF.

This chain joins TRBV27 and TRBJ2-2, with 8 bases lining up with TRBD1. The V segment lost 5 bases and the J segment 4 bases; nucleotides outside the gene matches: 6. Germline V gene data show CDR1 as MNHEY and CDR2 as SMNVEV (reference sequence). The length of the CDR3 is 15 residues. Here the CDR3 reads CASSTGTGSTGELFF. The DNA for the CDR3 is TGTGCCAGCAGTACCGGGACAGGAAGCACCGGGGAGCTGTTTTTT.

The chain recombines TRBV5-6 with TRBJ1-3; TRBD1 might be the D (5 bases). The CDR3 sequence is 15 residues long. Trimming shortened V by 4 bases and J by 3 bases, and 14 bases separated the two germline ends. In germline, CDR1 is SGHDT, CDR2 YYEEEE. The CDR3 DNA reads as TGTGCCAGCAGCCGCACCTTAGGGGTTGGAAACACCATATATTTT. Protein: CASSRTLGVGNTIYF.

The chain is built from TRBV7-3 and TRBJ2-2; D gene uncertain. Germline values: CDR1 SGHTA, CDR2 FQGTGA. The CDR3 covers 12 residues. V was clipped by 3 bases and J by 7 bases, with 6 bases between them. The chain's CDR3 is CASSLGIGELFF. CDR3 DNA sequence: TGTGCCAGCAGCTTGGGGATCGGGGAGCTGTTTTTT. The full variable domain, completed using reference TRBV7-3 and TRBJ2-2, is GAGVSQTPSNKVTEKGKYVELRCDPISGHTALYWYRQSLGQGPEFLIYFQGTGAADDSGLPNDRFFAVRPEGSVSTLKIQRTERGDSAVYLCASSLGIGELFFGEGSRLTVL.

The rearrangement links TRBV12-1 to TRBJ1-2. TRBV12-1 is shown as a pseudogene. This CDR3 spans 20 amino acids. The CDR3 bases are TGTGCCAGCAGCTTTGACCGGTGGGCGGAGGGCAGGGGACGTGTGGGTGGCTACACCTTC. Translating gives CASSFDRWAEGRGRVGGYTF.

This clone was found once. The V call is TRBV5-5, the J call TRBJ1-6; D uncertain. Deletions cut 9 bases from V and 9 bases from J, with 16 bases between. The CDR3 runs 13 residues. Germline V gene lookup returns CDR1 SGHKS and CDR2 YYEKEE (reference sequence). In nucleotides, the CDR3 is TGTGCCACAGGTGAACAGTACAGTTCACCCCTCCACTTT. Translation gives CATGEQYSSPLHF.

The CDR3 is CASSDPGLSLFEQYF. The CDR3 region has the DNA TGTGCCAGTAGTGACCCGGGACTATCCCTTTTTGAGCAGTACTTC. This sequence joins TRBV19 and TRBJ2-7; TRBD2 aligns across 7 bases. V gave up 5 bases and J gave up 7 bases; unmatched junction bases: 14. CDR3 length: 15 residues. CDR1 is LNHDA, CDR2 SQIVND, per germline (reference sequence).

Here the CDR3 DNA reads TGTGCTAGTGGGCTTAATAGCGGGGGGGCCTACAATGAGCAGTTCTTC. Translation gives CASGLNSGGAYNEQFF. The chain employs TRBV12-5 and TRBJ2-1; 11 bases fit TRBD2. Losses at the gene ends were 6 bases for V and 2 bases for J; bases not matched to a gene: 6. The CDR3 covers 16 residues. The germline V gene encodes CDR1 LGHNT and CDR2 FRNRAP.

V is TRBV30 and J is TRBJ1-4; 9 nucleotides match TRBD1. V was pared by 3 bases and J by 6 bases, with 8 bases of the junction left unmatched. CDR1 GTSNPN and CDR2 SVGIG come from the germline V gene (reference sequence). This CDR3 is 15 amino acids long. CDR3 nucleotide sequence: TGTGCCTGGAGCGTTAAAGGACAGGGGTATGAAAAACTGTTTTTT. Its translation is CAWSVKGQGYEKLFF.

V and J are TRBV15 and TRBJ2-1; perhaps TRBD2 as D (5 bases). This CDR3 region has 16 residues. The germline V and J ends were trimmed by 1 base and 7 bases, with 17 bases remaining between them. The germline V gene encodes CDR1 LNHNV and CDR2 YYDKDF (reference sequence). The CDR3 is CATSRGRVRGGNEQFF. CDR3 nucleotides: TGTGCCACCAGCAGAGGACGGGTCCGAGGAGGAAATGAGCAGTTCTTC.

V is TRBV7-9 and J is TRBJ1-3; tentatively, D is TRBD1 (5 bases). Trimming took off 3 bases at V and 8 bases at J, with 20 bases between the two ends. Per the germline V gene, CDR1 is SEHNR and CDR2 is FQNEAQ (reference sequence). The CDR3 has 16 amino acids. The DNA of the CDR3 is TGTGCCAGCAGCTTGGGGGTTCCCGCGCGGGGGGACACCATATATTTT. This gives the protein CASSLGVPARGDTIYF.

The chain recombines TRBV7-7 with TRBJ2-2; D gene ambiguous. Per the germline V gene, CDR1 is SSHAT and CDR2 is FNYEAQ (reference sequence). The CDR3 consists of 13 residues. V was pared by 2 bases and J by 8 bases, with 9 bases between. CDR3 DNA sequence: TGTGCCAGCAGCTTAAAGCCAGCGGGGGAGCTGTTTTTT. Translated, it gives CASSLKPAGELFF.

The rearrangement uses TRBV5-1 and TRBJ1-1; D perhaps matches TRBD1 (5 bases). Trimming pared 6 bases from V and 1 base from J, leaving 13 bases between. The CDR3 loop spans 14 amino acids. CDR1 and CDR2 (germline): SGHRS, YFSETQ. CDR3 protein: CASTSGTANTEAFF. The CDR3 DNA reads TGCGCCAGCACTTCCGGGACGGCGAACACTGAAGCTTTCTTT. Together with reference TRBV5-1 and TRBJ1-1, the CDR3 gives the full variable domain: KAGVTQTPRYLIKTRGQQVTLSCSPISGHRSVSWYQQTPGQGLQFLFEYFSETQRNKGNFPGRFSGRQFSNSRSEMNVSTLELGDSALYLCASTSGTANTEAFFGQGTRLTVV.

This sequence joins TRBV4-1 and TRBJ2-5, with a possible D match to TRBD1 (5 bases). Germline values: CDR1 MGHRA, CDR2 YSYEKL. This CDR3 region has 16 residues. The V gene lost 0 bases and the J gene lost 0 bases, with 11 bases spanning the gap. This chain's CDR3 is CASSQERQPYQETQYF. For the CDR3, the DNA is TGCGCCAGCAGCCAAGAGAGACAGCCGTACCAAGAGACCCAGTACTTC.

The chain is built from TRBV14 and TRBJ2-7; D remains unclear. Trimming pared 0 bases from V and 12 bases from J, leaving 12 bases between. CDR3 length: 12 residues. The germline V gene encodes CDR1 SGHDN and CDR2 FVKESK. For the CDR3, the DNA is TGTGCCAGCAGCCAAGATTCTAACAGACCGTACTTC. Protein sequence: CASSQDSNRPYF.

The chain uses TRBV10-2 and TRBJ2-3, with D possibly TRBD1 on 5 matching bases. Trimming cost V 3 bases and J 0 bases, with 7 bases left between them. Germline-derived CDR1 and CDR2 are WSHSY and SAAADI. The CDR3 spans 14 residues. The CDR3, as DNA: TGCGCCAGCAGTGACAGGGAAAGCACAGATACGCAGTATTTT. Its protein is CASSDRESTDTQYF.

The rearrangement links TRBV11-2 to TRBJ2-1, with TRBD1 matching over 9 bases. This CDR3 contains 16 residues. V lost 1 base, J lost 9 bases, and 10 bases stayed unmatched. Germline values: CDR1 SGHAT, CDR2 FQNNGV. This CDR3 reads CASSLGKQGALREQFF. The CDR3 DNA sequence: TGTGCCAGCAGCTTAGGTAAACAGGGGGCCCTTCGTGAGCAGTTCTTC. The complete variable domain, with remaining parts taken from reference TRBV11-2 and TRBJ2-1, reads EAGVAQSPRYKIIEKRQSVAFWCNPISGHATLYWYQQILGQGPKLLIQFQNNGVVDDSQLPKDRFSAERLKGVDSTLKIQPAKLEDSAVYLCASSLGKQGALREQFFGPGTRLTVL.

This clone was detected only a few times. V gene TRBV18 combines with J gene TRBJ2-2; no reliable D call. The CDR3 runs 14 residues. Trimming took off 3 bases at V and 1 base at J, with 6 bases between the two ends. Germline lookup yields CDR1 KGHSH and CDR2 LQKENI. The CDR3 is CASSPIGNTGELFF. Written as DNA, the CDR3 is TGTGCCAGCTCACCGATTGGGAACACCGGGGAGCTGTTTTTT. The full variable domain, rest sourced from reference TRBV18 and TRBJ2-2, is NAGVMQNPRHLVRRRGQEARLRCSPMKGHSHVYWYRQLPEEGLKFMVYLQKENIIDESGMPKERFSAEFPKEGPSILRIQQVVRGDSAAYFCASSPIGNTGELFFGEGSRLTVL.

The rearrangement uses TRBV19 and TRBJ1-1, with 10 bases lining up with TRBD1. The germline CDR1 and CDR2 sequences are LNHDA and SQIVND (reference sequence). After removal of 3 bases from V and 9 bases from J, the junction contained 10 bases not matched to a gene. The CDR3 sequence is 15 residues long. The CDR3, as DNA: TGTGCCAGTAGTATCGCGGGACAGGGGATTCCTCAAGCTTTCTTT. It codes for CASSIAGQGIPQAFF. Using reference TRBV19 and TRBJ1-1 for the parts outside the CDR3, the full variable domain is DGGITQSPKYLFRKEGQNVTLSCEQNLNHDAMYWYRQDPGQGLRLIYYSQIVNDFQKGDIAEGYSVSREKKESFPLTVTSAQKNPTAFYLCASSIAGQGIPQAFFGQGTRLTVV.